This is a list of T cell receptor beta chains from one sample in a study of CD8+CD57+ T cells in acquired aplastic anemia. Each CDR3 protein gets one entry after TCRdb re-called the reads with MiXCR. Of under 200,000 distinct CDR3 sequences listed, 40% to 50% are singletons. Input material: sorted CD4+, CD8+, or CD8+CD57+ T cells (not recorded which) from PBMCs. All receptors derive from a human donor with aplastic anemia. CDR3s include the opening cysteine and the closing phenylalanine or tryptophan. A D gene is named only where the DNA matches it firmly. Size tells how often a clone was seen (once, few, many) or the class of an expanded clone, and some rows leave it out.

>TRBV13|TRBJ1-1|-|13|-
CASSAQGRTEAFF
TGTGCCAGCAGCGCACAAGGCAGGACTGAAGCTTTCTTT
>TRBV11-2|TRBJ2-7|many|15|TRBD2
CASSHPASGNYEQYF
TGTGCCAGCAGCCATCCCGCTAGCGGGAACTACGAGCAGTACTTC
>TRBV9|TRBJ2-5|-|15|TRBD2
CASSDGTSDQETQYF
TGTGCCAGCAGCGACGGGACTAGCGACCAAGAGACCCAGTACTTC
>TRBV28|TRBJ2-1|-|12|-
CASSGSYNEQFF
TGTGCCAGCAGTGGCTCCTACAATGAGCAGTTCTTC
>TRBV2|TRBJ2-3|few|13|TRBD2
CASSGAGVDTQYF
TGTGCCAGCAGTGGAGCGGGAGTGGATACGCAGTATTTT
>TRBV6-1|TRBJ2-3|many|13|-
CASSEGGKDTQYF
TGTGCCAGCAGTGAAGGGGGGAAAGATACGCAGTATTTT
>TRBV25-1|TRBJ1-3|many|15|-
CASTHGKNSGNTIYF
TGTGCCAGCACGCATGGTAAGAACTCTGGAAACACCATATATTTT
>TRBV20-1|TRBJ2-1|many|16|TRBD1
CSAPRRDRGTYNEQFF
TGCAGTGCTCCCCGGCGGGACAGGGGTACCTACAATGAGCAGTTCTTC
>TRBV5-5|TRBJ2-2|-|15|-
CASSLVRLNTGELFF
TGTGCCAGCAGCTTGGTCAGACTTAACACCGGGGAGCTGTTTTTT
>TRBV5-6|TRBJ2-5|-|11|-
CAGSLGETQYF
TGTGCCGGCAGCTTAGGGGAGACCCAGTACTTC
>TRBV19|TRBJ1-5|-|16|-
CASSIDLSAWDQPQHF
TGTGCCAGTAGTATAGACCTCTCCGCCTGGGATCAGCCCCAGCATTTT
>TRBV15|TRBJ2-7|-|14|-
CATSTGTAGVEQYF
TGTGCCACCAGCACCGGGACAGCGGGTGTCGAGCAGTACTTC
>TRBV7-9|TRBJ2-2|-|14|-
CASSLEGTSGELFF
TGTGCCAGCAGCTTAGAGGGGACGTCCGGGGAGCTGTTTTTT
>TRBV3-1|TRBJ2-1|many|14|TRBD2
CASREASGSNEQFF
TGTGCCAGCAGAGAGGCTAGCGGGAGCAATGAGCAGTTCTTC
>TRBV7-8|TRBJ2-1|-|13|TRBD2
CASSRGGRYEQFF
TGTGCCAGCAGCCGCGGGGGTAGGTATGAGCAGTTCTTC
>TRBV6-1|TRBJ1-1|-|12|-
CASSSLLAEAFF
TGTGCCAGCAGTAGTCTCTTGGCTGAAGCTTTCTTT
>TRBV11-2|TRBJ2-3|-|14|-
CASSQSPSTDTQYF
TGTGCCAGCAGTCAGAGCCCTAGCACAGATACGCAGTATTTT
>TRBV7-3|TRBJ2-1|many|15|-
CASSLPGSRGNEQFF
TGTGCCAGCAGCTTACCGGGGAGCAGGGGTAATGAGCAGTTCTTC
>TRBV6-1|TRBJ2-7|many|13|TRBD2
CASGLVGTYEQYF
TGTGCCAGTGGACTAGTTGGGACCTACGAGCAGTACTTC
>TRBV24-1|TRBJ2-5|many|15|TRBD1
CATSDWGQGRETQYF
TGTGCCACCAGTGATTGGGGACAGGGCAGGGAGACCCAGTACTTC
>TRBV12-3/TRBV12-4|TRBJ1-2|many|15|-
CASSLEGHRDYGYTF
TGTGCCAGCAGTTTGGAGGGACATAGGGACTATGGCTACACCTTC
>TRBV24-1|TRBJ2-2|-|15|-
CATSDARRDTGELFF
TGTGCCACCAGTGATGCCAGGAGGGACACCGGGGAGCTGTTTTTT
>TRBV15|TRBJ2-7|-|12|TRBD2
CATSRAGGEQYF
TGTGCCACCAGCAGAGCGGGAGGCGAGCAGTACTTC
>TRBV6-1|TRBJ1-1|many|13|-
CASSETVGTEAFF
TGTGCCAGCAGTGAGACAGTAGGTACTGAAGCTTTCTTT
>TRBV10-3|TRBJ1-1|-|14|-
CASSYVRGKTEAFF
TGTGCCAGCAGTTACGTCAGGGGCAAAACTGAAGCTTTCTTT